Listed below are T cell receptor beta chains from one sample, sequenced in a study of CD8+ T cells in alopecia areata. The assay was immunoSEQ multiplex PCR, and TCRdb's table has in-frame clones only and misses some. The table shows tens of thousands of clones, with just over 70% occurring only once. This specimen consisted of CD8+ T cells sorted from blood, obtained between weeks 43 and 45, from a patient treated with tofacitinib. The receptor set was obtained from a human donor with alopecia areata. Both conserved end residues are part of each CDR3. The D gene is left open where the match is weak. The listing skips clone size in some rows; elsewhere it reads once, few, many or a size class.

CDR3 DNA: TGCGCCAGCAGTGATGCCAGCGGGCCATGGGGTGAGCAGTTCTTC; CDR3 protein: CASSDASGPWGEQFF; V gene: TRBV10-2; J gene: TRBJ2-1; clone size: NA; D gene: NA
CDR3 DNA: TGTGCCAGCAGTTTAGGGTGGACGAACACCGGGGAGCTGTTTTTT; CDR3 protein: CASSLGWTNTGELFF; V gene: TRBV6-5; J gene: TRBJ2-2; clone size: NA; D gene: NA
CDR3 DNA: TGTGCTAGTGGTTTGGTAGGGACAGCCCCTAATGAGCAGTTCTTC; CDR3 protein: CASGLVGTAPNEQFF; V gene: TRBV12-5; J gene: TRBJ2-1; clone size: NA; D gene: TRBD1
CDR3 DNA: TGTGCCAGCAGCTTAGGGACAGGGGGCTCTGAGCAGTTCTTC; CDR3 protein: CASSLGTGGSEQFF; V gene: TRBV5-4; J gene: TRBJ2-1; clone size: few; D gene: TRBD1
CDR3 DNA: TGTGCCAGCAGTAACAGGGGACACGAGCAGTACTTC; CDR3 protein: CASSNRGHEQYF; V gene: TRBV6-5; J gene: TRBJ2-7; clone size: NA; D gene: TRBD1
CDR3 DNA: TGTGCCACCAGGACTAGCGGTGACACCGGGGAGCTGTTTTTT; CDR3 protein: CATRTSGDTGELFF; V gene: TRBV10-3; J gene: TRBJ2-2; clone size: NA; D gene: TRBD2
CDR3 DNA: TGTGCCAGCAGCTGGGGACAGGGGCCATCCTACGAGCAGTACTTC; CDR3 protein: CASSWGQGPSYEQYF; V gene: TRBV7-2; J gene: TRBJ2-7; clone size: NA; D gene: TRBD1
CDR3 DNA: TGCGCCAGCAGTGGGGGTGGGGCGGCCTATAATTCACCCCTCCACTTT; CDR3 protein: CASSGGGAAYNSPLHF; V gene: TRBV10-2; J gene: TRBJ1-6; clone size: NA; D gene: NA
CDR3 DNA: TGTGCCTGGGAACAAGATACGCAGTATTTT; CDR3 protein: CAWEQDTQYF; V gene: TRBV30; J gene: TRBJ2-3; clone size: once; D gene: NA
CDR3 DNA: TGTGCCAGCAGCCCACGGGACAGGAGCTCCTACGAGCAGTACTTC; CDR3 protein: CASSPRDRSSYEQYF; V gene: TRBV7-8; J gene: TRBJ2-7; clone size: NA; D gene: TRBD1
CDR3 DNA: TGTGCCAGCAGTGACCGTGGTCACGAGCAGTACTTC; CDR3 protein: CASSDRGHEQYF; V gene: TRBV2; J gene: TRBJ2-7; clone size: few; D gene: NA
CDR3 DNA: TGTGCCAGCAGCCCCCGGATGGGGGTCCAAACCGGGGAGCTGTTTTTT; CDR3 protein: CASSPRMGVQTGELFF; V gene: TRBV7-9; J gene: TRBJ2-2; clone size: NA; D gene: NA
CDR3 DNA: TGTGCCAGCAGCAAAGGGCTATTTAAGGAAAAGAACACTGAAGCTTTCTTT; CDR3 protein: CASSKGLFKEKNTEAFF; V gene: TRBV21-1; J gene: TRBJ1-1; clone size: NA; D gene: NA
CDR3 DNA: TGCGCCAGCAGCTTGGGGGGACAGGGGATTAATCAGCCCCAGCATTTT; CDR3 protein: CASSLGGQGINQPQHF; V gene: TRBV5-1; J gene: TRBJ1-5; clone size: NA; D gene: TRBD1
CDR3 DNA: TGTGCCAGCAGCTTAGGCCGAAGCCCTGAAGCTTTCTTT; CDR3 protein: CASSLGRSPEAFF; V gene: TRBV7-9; J gene: TRBJ1-1; clone size: few; D gene: NA
CDR3 DNA: TGTGCCAGTAGTGACACCTACTCCTACGAGCAGTACTTC; CDR3 protein: CASSDTYSYEQYF; V gene: TRBV19; J gene: TRBJ2-7; clone size: NA; D gene: NA
CDR3 DNA: TGTGCCAGCAGCCTGGGGGGGTTCCCCTACGAGCAGTACTTC; CDR3 protein: CASSLGGFPYEQYF; V gene: TRBV6-5; J gene: TRBJ2-7; clone size: NA; D gene: TRBD2
CDR3 DNA: TGTGCCAGCATGTCACCGAACACTGAAGCTTTCTTT; CDR3 protein: CASMSPNTEAFF; V gene: TRBV6-5; J gene: TRBJ1-1; clone size: NA; D gene: NA
CDR3 DNA: TGCAGCGTTGAAGATTGGAAGGGGGAGAGTTCTGACTATGGCTACACCTTC; CDR3 protein: CSVEDWKGESSDYGYTF; V gene: TRBV29-1; J gene: TRBJ1-2; clone size: NA; D gene: NA
CDR3 DNA: TGTGCCAGCAGTTTAGGGAAAGCATTCTATGGCTACACCTTC; CDR3 protein: CASSLGKAFYGYTF; V gene: TRBV27; J gene: TRBJ1-2; clone size: NA; D gene: NA
CDR3 DNA: TGTGCCAGCAGTTTCGCGTATAGCAATCAGCCCCAGCATTTT; CDR3 protein: CASSFAYSNQPQHF; V gene: TRBV28; J gene: TRBJ1-5; clone size: NA; D gene: NA
CDR3 DNA: TGTGCCACCAGCAGGGAACTCGGACCCTTGGGGGATGAAAAACTGTTTTTT; CDR3 protein: CATSRELGPLGDEKLFF; V gene: TRBV15; J gene: TRBJ1-4; clone size: NA; D gene: NA
CDR3 DNA: TGCAGCGTTGAATCAGCGGGGGGGCTAGAGACCCAGTACTTC; CDR3 protein: CSVESAGGLETQYF; V gene: TRBV29-1; J gene: TRBJ2-5; clone size: few; D gene: TRBD2